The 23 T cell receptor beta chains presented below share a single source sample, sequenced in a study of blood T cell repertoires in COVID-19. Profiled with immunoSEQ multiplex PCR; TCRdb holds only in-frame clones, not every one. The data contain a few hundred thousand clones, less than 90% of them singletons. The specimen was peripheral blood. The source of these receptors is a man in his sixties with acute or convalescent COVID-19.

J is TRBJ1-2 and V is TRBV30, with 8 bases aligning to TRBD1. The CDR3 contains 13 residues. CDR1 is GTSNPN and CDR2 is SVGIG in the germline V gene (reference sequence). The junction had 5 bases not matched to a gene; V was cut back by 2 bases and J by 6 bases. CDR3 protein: CAWSPPGGDGYTF. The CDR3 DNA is TGTGCCTGGAGTCCCCCAGGGGGCGATGGCTACACCTTC.

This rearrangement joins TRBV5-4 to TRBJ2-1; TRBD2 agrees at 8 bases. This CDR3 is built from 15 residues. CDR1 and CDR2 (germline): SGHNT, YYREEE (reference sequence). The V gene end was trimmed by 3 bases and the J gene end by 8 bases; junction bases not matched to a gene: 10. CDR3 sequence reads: CASSSNQREMHEQFF. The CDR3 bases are TGTGCCAGCAGCTCCAATCAGCGGGAGATGCATGAGCAGTTCTTC. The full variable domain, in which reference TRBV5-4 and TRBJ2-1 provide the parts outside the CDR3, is ETGVTQSPTHLIKTRGQQVTLRCSSQSGHNTVSWYQQALGQGPQFIFQYYREEENGRGNFPPRFSGLQFPNYSSELNVNALELDDSALYLCASSSNQREMHEQFFGPGTRLTVL.

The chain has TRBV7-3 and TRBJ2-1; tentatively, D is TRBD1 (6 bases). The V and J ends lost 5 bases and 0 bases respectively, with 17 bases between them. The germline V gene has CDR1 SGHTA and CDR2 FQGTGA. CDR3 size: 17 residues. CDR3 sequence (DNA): TGTGCCAGCAGCGCACAGGGTGGTACGAGCTCCTACAATGAGCAGTTCTTC. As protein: CASSAQGGTSSYNEQFF.

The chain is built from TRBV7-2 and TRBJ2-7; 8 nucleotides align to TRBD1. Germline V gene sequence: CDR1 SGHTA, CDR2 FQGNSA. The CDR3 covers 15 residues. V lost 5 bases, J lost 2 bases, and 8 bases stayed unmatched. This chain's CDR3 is CASSPTRTGPYEQYF. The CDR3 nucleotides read TGTGCCAGCAGCCCGACCAGGACAGGGCCCTACGAGCAGTACTTC.

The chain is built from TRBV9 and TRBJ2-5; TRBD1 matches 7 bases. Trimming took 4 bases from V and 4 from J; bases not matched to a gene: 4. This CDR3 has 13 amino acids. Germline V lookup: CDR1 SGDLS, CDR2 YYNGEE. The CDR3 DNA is TGTGCCAGCAGCCTTCGACAGGGAGAGACCCAGTACTTC. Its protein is CASSLRQGETQYF.

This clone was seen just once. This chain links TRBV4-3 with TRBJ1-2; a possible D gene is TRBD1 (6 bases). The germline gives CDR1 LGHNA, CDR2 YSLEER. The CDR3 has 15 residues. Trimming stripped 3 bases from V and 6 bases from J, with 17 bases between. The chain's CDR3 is CASSQPDSAADGYTF. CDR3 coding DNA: TGCGCCAGCAGCCAGCCGGACAGTGCCGCCGATGGCTACACCTTC.

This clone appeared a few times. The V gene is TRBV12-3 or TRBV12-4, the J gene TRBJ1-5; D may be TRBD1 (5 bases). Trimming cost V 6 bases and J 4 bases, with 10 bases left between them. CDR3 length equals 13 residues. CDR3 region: CASRADINQPQHF. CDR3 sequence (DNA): TGTGCCAGCAGGGCGGACATAAATCAGCCCCAGCATTTT.

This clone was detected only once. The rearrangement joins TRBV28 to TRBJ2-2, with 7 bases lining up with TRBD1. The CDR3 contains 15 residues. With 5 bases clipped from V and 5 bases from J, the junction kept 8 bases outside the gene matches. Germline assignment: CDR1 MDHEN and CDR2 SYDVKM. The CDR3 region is CASSRDSLWTGELFF. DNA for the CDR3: TGTGCCAGCAGTCGGGACAGCCTTTGGACCGGGGAGCTGTTTTTT. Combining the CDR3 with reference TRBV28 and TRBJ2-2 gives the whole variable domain DVKVTQSSRYLVKRTGEKVFLECVQDMDHENMFWYRQDPGLGLRLIYFSYDVKMKEKGDIPEGYSVSREKKERFSLILESASTNQTSMYLCASSRDSLWTGELFFGEGSRLTVL.

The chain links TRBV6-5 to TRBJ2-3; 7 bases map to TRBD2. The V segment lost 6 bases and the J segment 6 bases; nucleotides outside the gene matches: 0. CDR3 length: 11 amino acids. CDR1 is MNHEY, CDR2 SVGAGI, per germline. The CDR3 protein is CASRREDTQYF. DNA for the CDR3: TGTGCCAGCAGGCGGGAGGATACGCAGTATTTT.

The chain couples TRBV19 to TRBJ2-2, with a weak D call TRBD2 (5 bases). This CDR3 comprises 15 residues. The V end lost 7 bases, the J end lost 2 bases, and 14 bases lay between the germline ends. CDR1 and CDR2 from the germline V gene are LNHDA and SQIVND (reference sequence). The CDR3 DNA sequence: TGTGCCAGTACCCCGCGTCTAGCAAACACCGGGGAGCTGTTTTTT. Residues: CASTPRLANTGELFF.

CDR3 sequence reads: CSVRTSGLKGNTGELFF. The DNA for the CDR3 is TGCAGCGTACGGACTAGCGGGCTAAAGGGAAACACCGGGGAGCTGTTTTTT. This chain links TRBV29-1 with TRBJ2-2; TRBD2 matches at 11 bases. V dropped 6 bases and J dropped 2; count of bases not matched to a gene: 11. The CDR3 length is 17 residues. Germline CDR1 is SQVTM and CDR2 is ANQGSEA.

The CDR3 region is CASSLEAVANTIYF. The DNA for the CDR3 is TGTGCCAGCAGCTTAGAGGCGGTGGCGAACACCATATATTTT. The J gene is TRBJ1-3, the V gene TRBV11-2, with D unresolved. CDR1 is SGHAT and CDR2 is FQNNGV in the germline V gene. This CDR3 contains 14 residues. V was cut by 0 bases and J by 7 bases, with 10 bases left in between.

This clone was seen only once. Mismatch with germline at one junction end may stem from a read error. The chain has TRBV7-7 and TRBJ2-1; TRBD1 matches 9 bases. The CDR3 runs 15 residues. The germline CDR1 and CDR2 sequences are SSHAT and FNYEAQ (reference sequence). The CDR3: CASSRWTGAGNEQFF. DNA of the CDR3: TGTGCTAGCAGCCGTTGGACAGGGGCAGGGAATGAGCAGTTCTTC.

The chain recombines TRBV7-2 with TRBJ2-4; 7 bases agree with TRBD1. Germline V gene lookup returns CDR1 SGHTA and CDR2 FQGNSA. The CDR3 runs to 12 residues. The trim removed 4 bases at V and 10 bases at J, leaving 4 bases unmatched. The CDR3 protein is CASSSGQEIQYF. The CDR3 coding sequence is TGTGCCAGCAGCTCCGGACAGGAAATTCAGTACTTC.

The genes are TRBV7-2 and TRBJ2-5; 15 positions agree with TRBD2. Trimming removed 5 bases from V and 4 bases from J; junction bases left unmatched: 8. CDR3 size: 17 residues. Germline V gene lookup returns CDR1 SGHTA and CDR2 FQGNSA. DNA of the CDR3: TGTGCCAGCAGCATCGGGACTAGCGGGAGGTCGAGAGAGACCCAGTACTTC. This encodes CASSIGTSGRSRETQYF.

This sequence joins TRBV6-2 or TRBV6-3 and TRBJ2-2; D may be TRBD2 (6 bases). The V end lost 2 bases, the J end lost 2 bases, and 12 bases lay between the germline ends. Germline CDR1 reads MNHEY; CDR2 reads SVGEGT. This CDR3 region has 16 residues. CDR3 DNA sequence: TGTGCCAGCAGTTACAGGGGAGGTGCCAACACCGGGGAGCTGTTTTTT. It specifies CASSYRGGANTGELFF.

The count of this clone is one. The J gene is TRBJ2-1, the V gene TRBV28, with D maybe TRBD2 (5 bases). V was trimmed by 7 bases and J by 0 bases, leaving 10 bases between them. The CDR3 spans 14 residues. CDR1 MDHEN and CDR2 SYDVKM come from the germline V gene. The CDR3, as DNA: TGTGCCAGCACCGAGGACTCCTCCTACAATGAGCAGTTCTTC. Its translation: CASTEDSSYNEQFF.

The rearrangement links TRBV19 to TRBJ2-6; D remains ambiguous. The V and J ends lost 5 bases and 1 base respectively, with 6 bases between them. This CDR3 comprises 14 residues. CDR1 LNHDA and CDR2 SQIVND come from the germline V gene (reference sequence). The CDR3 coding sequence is TGTGCCAGTAGTCTCTTATCTGGGGCCAACGTCCTGACTTTC. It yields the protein CASSLLSGANVLTF.

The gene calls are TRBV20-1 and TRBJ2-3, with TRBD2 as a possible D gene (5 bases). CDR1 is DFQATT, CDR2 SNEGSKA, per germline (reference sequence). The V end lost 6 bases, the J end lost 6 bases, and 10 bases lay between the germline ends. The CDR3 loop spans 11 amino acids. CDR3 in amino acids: CSAEEGDTQYF. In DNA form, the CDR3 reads TGCAGTGCGGAGGAAGGGGATACGCAGTATTTT.

CDR3 region: CASSIGTGYSNYNEQFF. CDR3 in DNA: TGTGCCAGTAGTATCGGGACAGGGTACTCAAACTACAATGAGCAGTTCTTC. This chain joins TRBV19 and TRBJ2-1; 9 bases map to TRBD1. Trimming took 3 bases from V and 3 from J; bases not matched to a gene: 9. The CDR3 extends over 17 amino acids. The V gene's germline CDR1 is LNHDA and CDR2 SQIVND (reference sequence). The full variable domain, completed using reference TRBV19 and TRBJ2-1, is DGGITQSPKYLFRKEGQNVTLSCEQNLNHDAMYWYRQDPGQGLRLIYYSQIVNDFQKGDIAEGYSVSREKKESFPLTVTSAQKNPTAFYLCASSIGTGYSNYNEQFFGPGTRLTVL.

This chain's CDR3 is CAWRRQGEAFF. The CDR3 nucleotides are TGTGCCTGGAGACGCCAGGGTGAAGCTTTCTTT. V is TRBV30 and J is TRBJ1-1; TRBD1 might be the D (5 bases). This CDR3 has 11 amino acids. In germline, CDR1 is GTSNPN, CDR2 SVGIG (reference sequence). With 3 bases removed from V and 7 bases from J, the gap between germline ends came to 9 bases.

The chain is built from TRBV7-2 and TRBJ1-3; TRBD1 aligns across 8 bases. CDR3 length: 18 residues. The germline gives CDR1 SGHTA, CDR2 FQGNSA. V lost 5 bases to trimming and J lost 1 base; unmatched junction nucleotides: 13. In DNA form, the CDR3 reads TGTGCCAGCAGCCCCAGGGGGCCGGGTCTGCCTTCTGGAAACACCATATATTTT. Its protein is CASSPRGPGLPSGNTIYF.

Written as DNA, the CDR3 is TGCGCCAGCACTCCGACAGGCGGGTTGGCGAACACTGAAGCTTTCTTT. As protein: CASTPTGGLANTEAFF. The chain combines TRBV5-1 with TRBJ1-1; tentative D call: TRBD1 (6 bases). CDR1 is SGHRS and CDR2 is YFSETQ in the germline V gene. CDR3 length: 16 residues. Trimming left V 6 bases short and J 1 base short, with 19 bases between.